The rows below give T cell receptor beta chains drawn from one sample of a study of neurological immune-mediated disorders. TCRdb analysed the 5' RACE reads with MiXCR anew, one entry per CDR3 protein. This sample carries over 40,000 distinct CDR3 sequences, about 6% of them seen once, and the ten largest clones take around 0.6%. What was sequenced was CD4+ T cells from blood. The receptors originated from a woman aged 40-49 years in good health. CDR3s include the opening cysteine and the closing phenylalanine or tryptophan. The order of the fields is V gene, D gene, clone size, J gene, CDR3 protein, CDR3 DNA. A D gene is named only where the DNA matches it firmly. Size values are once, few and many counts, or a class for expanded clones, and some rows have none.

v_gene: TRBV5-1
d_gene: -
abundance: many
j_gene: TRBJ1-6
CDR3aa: CASSLDGGAPNSPLHF
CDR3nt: TGCGCCAGCAGCTTGGATGGAGGCGCACCAAATTCACCCCTCCACTTT

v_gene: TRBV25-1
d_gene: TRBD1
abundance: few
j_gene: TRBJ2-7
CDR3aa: CASSPETGAYEQYF
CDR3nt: TGTGCCAGCAGCCCCGAGACAGGGGCCTACGAGCAGTACTTC

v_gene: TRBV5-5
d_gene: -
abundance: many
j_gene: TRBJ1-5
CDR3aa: CASSVLPPGPGGNQPQHF
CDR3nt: TGTGCCAGCAGCGTATTGCCCCCAGGGCCCGGTGGCAATCAGCCCCAGCATTTT

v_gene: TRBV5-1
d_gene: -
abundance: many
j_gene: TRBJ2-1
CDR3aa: CASSLSSNEQFF
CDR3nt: TGCGCCAGCAGCTTAAGTAGCAATGAGCAGTTCTTC

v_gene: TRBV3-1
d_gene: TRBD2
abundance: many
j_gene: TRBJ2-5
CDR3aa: CASSHPTSGKETQYF
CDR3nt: TGTGCCAGCAGCCATCCTACTAGCGGGAAAGAGACCCAGTACTTC

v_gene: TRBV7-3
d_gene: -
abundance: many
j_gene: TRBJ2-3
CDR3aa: CASSFTGYTDTQYF
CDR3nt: TGTGCCAGCAGCTTTACAGGGTACACAGATACGCAGTATTTT

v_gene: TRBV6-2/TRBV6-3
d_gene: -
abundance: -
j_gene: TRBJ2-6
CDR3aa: CASSWDSRANVLTF
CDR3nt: TGTGCCAGCAGTTGGGACTCTAGGGCCAACGTCCTGACTTTC

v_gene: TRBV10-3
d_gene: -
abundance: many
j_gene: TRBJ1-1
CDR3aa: CAISESVQGTEAFF
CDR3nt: TGTGCCATCAGTGAGTCCGTACAGGGTACTGAAGCTTTCTTT

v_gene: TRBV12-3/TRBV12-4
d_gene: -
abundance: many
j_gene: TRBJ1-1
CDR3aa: CASRGTGLNTEAFF
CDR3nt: TGTGCCAGCAGGGGGACGGGTCTGAACACTGAAGCTTTCTTT

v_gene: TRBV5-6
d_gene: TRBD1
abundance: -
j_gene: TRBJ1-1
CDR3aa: CASSPQGFATEAFF
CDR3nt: TGTGCCAGCAGCCCACAGGGGTTTGCCACTGAAGCTTTCTTT

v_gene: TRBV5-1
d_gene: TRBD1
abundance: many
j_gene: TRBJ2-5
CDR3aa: CASSTGGEVGQYF
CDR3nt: TGCGCCAGCAGTACAGGGGGCGAGGTTGGCCAGTACTTC

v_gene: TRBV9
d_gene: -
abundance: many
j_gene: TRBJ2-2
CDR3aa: CASSGEEVTGELFF
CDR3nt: TGTGCCAGCAGCGGCGAAGAGGTAACCGGGGAGCTGTTTTTT

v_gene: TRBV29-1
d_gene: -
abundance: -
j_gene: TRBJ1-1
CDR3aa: CSVHRDGNTEAFF
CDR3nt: TGCAGCGTTCACCGGGACGGAAACACTGAAGCTTTCTTT

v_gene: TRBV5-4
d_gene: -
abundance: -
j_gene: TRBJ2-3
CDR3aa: CASSLSANTDTQYF
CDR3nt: TGTGCCAGCAGCTTGTCAGCAAACACAGATACGCAGTATTTT

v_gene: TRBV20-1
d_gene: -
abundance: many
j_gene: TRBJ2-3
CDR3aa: CSATPAGSSTDTQYF
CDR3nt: TGCAGTGCTACCCCGGCAGGATCAAGCACAGATACGCAGTATTTT

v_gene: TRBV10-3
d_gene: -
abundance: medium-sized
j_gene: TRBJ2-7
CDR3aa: CAISVAKLGYEQYF
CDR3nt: TGTGCCATCAGTGTTGCTAAGCTAGGCTACGAGCAGTACTTC

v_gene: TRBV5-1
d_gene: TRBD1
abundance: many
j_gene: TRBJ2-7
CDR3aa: CASSLAGGWEQYF
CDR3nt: TGCGCCAGCAGCTTGGCAGGGGGCTGGGAGCAGTACTTC

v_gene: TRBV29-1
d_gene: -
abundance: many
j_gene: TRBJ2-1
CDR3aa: CSVGWAPEQFF
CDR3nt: TGCAGCGTGGGATGGGCACCAGAGCAGTTCTTC

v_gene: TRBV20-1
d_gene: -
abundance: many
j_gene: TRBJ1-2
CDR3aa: CSANRRDYGYTF
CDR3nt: TGCAGTGCCAATCGGAGGGACTATGGCTACACCTTC

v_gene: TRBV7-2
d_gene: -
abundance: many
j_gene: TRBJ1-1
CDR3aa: CASSLYRVSSTEAFF
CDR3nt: TGTGCCAGCAGCTTATACCGAGTCTCTTCCACTGAAGCTTTCTTT

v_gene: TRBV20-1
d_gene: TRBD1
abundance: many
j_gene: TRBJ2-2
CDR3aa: CSARRDRGYGELFF
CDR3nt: TGCAGTGCTAGGCGGGACAGGGGGTACGGGGAGCTGTTTTTT

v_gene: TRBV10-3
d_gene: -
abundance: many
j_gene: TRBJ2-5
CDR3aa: CAISEDGVTKTQYF
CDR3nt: TGTGCCATCAGTGAGGACGGGGTTACGAAGACCCAGTACTTC

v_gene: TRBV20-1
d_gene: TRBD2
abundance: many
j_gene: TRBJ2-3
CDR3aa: CSARDLLAGSDTQYF
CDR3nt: TGCAGTGCTAGAGATCTACTAGCGGGTTCAGATACGCAGTATTTT

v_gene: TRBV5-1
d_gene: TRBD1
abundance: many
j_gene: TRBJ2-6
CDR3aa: CASSSLGQGPVSGANVLTF
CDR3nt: TGCGCCAGCAGCTCATTAGGACAGGGACCCGTCTCTGGGGCCAACGTCCTGACTTTC

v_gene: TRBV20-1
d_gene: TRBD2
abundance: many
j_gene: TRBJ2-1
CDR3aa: CSARDNSGRAVSGEQFF
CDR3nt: TGCAGTGCTAGAGATAACAGCGGGAGGGCTGTGTCGGGTGAGCAGTTCTTC

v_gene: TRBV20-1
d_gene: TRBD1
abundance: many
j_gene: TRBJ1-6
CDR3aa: CSARENRGSNSPLHF
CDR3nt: TGCAGTGCTAGAGAAAACAGGGGATCCAATTCACCCCTCCACTTT

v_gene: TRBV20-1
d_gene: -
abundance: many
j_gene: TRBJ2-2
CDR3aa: CSAKSGPNTGELFF
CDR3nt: TGCAGTGCCAAGTCCGGACCGAACACCGGGGAGCTGTTTTTT

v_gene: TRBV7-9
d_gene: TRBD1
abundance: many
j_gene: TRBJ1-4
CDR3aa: CASSQGTGTGTNEKLFF
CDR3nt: TGTGCCAGCAGCCAAGGGACAGGGACGGGTACTAATGAAAAACTGTTTTTT

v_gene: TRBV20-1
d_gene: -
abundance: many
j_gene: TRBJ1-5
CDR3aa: CSAGGGSPNQPQHF
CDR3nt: TGCAGTGCCGGTGGTGGCAGCCCCAATCAGCCCCAGCATTTT

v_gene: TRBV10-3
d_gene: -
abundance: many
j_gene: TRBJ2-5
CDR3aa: CAIRAQETQYF
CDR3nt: TGTGCCATCAGGGCACAAGAGACCCAGTACTTC

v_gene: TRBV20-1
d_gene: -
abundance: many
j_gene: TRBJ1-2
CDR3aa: CSASAQGIYGYTF
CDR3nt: TGCAGTGCTAGTGCCCAGGGAATCTATGGCTACACCTTC

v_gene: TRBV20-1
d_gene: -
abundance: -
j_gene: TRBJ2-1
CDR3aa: CSASCGNHNEQFF
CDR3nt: TGCAGTGCTAGCTGTGGTAACCACAATGAGCAGTTCTTC

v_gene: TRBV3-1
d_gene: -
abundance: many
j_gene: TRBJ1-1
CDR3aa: CASSHGKSEAFF
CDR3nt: TGTGCCAGCAGCCACGGGAAATCCGAAGCTTTCTTT

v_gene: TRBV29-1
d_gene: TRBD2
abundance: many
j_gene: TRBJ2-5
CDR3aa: CSVEVLAGGVETQYF
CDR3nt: TGCAGCGTTGAAGTCCTAGCGGGAGGAGTGGAGACCCAGTACTTC

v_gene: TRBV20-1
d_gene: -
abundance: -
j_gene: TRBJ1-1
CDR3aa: CSARVGARQMNTEAFF
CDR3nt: TGCAGTGCTAGAGTTGGGGCCAGACAAATGAACACTGAAGCTTTCTTT

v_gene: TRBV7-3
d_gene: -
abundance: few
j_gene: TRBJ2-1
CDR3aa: CASSQDSFEQFF
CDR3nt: TGTGCCAGCAGCCAGGACAGCTTTGAGCAGTTCTTC

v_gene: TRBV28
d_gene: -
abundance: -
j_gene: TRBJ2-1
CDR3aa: CASSLTSFEQFF
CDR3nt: TGTGCCAGCAGTCTTACTAGTTTTGAGCAGTTCTTC

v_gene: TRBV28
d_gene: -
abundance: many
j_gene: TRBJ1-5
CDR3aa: CASSSPPVSNQPQHF
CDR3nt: TGTGCCAGCAGTTCCCCCCCGGTTAGCAATCAGCCCCAGCATTTT

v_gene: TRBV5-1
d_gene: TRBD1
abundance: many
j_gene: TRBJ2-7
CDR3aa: CASSSGQGSYEQYF
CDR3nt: TGCGCCAGCAGCTCGGGACAGGGGTCCTACGAGCAGTACTTC

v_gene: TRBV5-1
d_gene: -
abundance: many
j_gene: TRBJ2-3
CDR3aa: CASTLRPGDTQYF
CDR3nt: TGCGCCAGCACCCTTAGGCCCGGGGATACGCAGTATTTT

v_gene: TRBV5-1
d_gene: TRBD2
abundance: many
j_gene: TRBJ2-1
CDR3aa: CASSSGLAGDNEQFF
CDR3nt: TGCGCCAGCAGCTCGGGACTAGCGGGAGACAATGAGCAGTTCTTC

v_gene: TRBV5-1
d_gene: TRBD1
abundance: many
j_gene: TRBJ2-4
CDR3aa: CASSRVGDREVKNIQYF
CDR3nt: TGCGCCAGCAGCAGGGTCGGGGACAGGGAGGTCAAAAACATTCAGTACTTC

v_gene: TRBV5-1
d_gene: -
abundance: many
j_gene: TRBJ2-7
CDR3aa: CASSVADGGEQYF
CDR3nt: TGCGCCAGCAGCGTAGCGGATGGAGGCGAGCAGTACTTC

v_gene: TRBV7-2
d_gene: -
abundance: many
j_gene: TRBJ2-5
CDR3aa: CASTTGETQYF
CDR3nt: TGTGCCAGCACCACGGGAGAGACCCAGTACTTC

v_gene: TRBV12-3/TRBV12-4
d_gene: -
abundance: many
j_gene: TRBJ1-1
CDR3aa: CASSFALNTEAFF
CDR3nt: TGTGCCAGCAGTTTCGCTCTGAACACTGAAGCTTTCTTT

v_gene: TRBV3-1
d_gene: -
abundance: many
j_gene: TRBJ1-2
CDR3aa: CASSHLDPGKGYTF
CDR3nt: TGTGCCAGCAGCCACCTGGACCCAGGGAAGGGCTACACCTTC

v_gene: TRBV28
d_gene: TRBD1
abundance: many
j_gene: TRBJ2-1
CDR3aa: CASSDRDNEQFF
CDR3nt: TGTGCCAGCAGTGACAGGGACAATGAGCAGTTCTTC

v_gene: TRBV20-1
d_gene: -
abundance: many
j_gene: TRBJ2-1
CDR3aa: CSADPKGEQFF
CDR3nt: TGCAGTGCTGACCCTAAGGGTGAGCAGTTCTTC

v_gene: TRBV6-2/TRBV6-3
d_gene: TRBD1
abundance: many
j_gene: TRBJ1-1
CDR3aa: CASSYPSGGAGGTEAFF
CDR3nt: TGTGCCAGCAGTTATCCCTCCGGGGGCGCAGGGGGCACTGAAGCTTTCTTT

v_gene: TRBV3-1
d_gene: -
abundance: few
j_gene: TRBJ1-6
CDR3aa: CASSQDDSSRTPLHF
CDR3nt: TGTGCCAGCAGCCAAGACGACAGCTCCCGTACACCCCTCCACTTT

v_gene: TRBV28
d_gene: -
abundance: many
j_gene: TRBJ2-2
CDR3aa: CASSSNLDTGELFF
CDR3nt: TGTGCCAGCAGTTCCAACTTAGACACCGGGGAGCTGTTTTTT

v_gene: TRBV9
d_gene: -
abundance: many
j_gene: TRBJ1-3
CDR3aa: CASSVEGLSGNTIYF
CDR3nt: TGTGCCAGCAGCGTAGAGGGCCTCTCTGGAAACACCATATATTTT

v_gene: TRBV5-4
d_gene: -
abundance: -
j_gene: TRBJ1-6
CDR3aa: CASSFGPSPLHF
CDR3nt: TGTGCCAGCAGCTTTGGTCCCTCGCCCCTCCACTTT

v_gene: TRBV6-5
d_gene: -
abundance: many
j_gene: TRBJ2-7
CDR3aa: CASHSRGRRRSYEQYF
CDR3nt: TGTGCCAGCCATTCCCGGGGTCGTAGAAGGTCCTACGAGCAGTACTTC